This record covers a single T cell receptor (beta chain). This clonotype came up a few times. Its antigen is not yet known. An end of the junction does not agree with germline; a read error may underlie this. This record belongs to a study of neurological immune-mediated disorders (dated by TCRdb to between 2017 and 2020). For context, the study as a whole: Of the roughly 34 multiple sclerosis patients, around 30 had relapsing-remitting MS and 3 had secondary progressive MS. The study compared peripheral blood TCR-beta repertoires of HTLV-I-associated myelopathy (HAM/TSP) patients, multiple sclerosis patients and healthy controls using UMI-based sequencing. The approximately 98 TCR-beta libraries included longitudinal samples, technical triplicates and paired sorted CD4+ and CD8+ T-cell subsets alongside PBMC samples. The cohort comprised roughly 70 subjects: roughly 15 HAM/TSP patients, some 34 multiple sclerosis patients and around 20 healthy controls.

For the unsorted PBMC libraries, 2 million PBMCs were stored in RNAlater at -80 degrees C until RNA extraction and were used to generate the libraries. Multiple sclerosis patients were enrolled in a US clinical protocol evaluating disease progression by magnetic resonance imaging. Peripheral blood underwent Ficoll-Hypaque density gradient centrifugation to isolate PBMCs, which were then cryopreserved in liquid nitrogen. CDR1 and CDR2, looked up from the germline V gene, are MNHNS and SASEGT. The CDR3 starts with the cysteine, ends with the phenylalanine, and has 14 residues. Only the CDR3 DNA stays, 42 bases, in frame from base 1. To synthesize cDNA, template-switch 5'RACE was performed with a primer carrying a 10-nucleotide random unique molecular identifier so that each TCR transcript was tagged. Every sequencing run yielded over 170 million TCR-beta sequences covering 15-18 subjects. The RNeasy kit was used for extraction of total RNA. The KAPA Real-time Library Amplification kit was used to amplify TCR-beta VDJ regions with primers targeting the TCR constant region and the 5'RACE anchor. Sample indexes and Illumina adaptors were added in a first PCR, and a second PCR then increased library yield. After Ampure bead purification, the TCR product of roughly 650 bp was size-selected on a 2% E-gel SizeSelection system. Before pooling, library quality was checked on a Bioanalyzer, concentration was measured with Qubit, and libraries were quantified with the Kapa Library Quantification kit. Libraries were sequenced paired-end 2 x 150 bp on an Illumina HiSeq 2500. To increase sequence diversity, roughly 24-30% phiX was spiked into each library pool. As for the authors' bioinformatics: The UMI-based MiGEC pipeline processed quality-filtered reads and removed over 90% of raw TCR sequences during error correction. IMGT germline references were used for alignment of VDJ genes, and clonotypes were defined by a unique CDR3 amino acid sequence together with V-J genes. Clonal expansion, Shannon diversity, and CDR3 relatedness (CalcPairwiseDistances, ClusterSamples) were evaluated with VDJtools, and phylogenetic trees were built with CLCbio workbench. A clone was classed as expanded if it had 8 or more unique UMIs, a cutoff based on coefficient-of-variation modelling across technical triplicates. TCRdb reprocessing: public reads trimmed at Q25 with fastp, clones called with MiXCR, in-frame beta chains kept. Merged by CDR3 protein, the rows form single entries marked with the most common genes and DNA. For this entry, the V and J calls and clone size follow TCRdb and not the study's own pipeline. Across this sample there are roughly 62,000 distinct CDR3 sequences, with around 4.7% seen only once. In total, the top ten clones hold 3.4% of the sample.

Here is what the overall study found, with its caveats: The MS cluster was not associated with any clinical or MRI features, and the authors stated that larger cohorts are needed. Expanded clones from different subjects shared no identical CDR3 amino acid sequences, which suggests that TCR-beta repertoires were private in all groups. In phylogenetic analysis, the repertoires of 18 of 34 MS patients grouped into a cluster of related CDR3 sequences, which suggests a possible signature at the repertoire level. TCR clonal expansion was greatest in HAM/TSP patients and smallest in MS patients, who ranked below even healthy controls.

The chain couples TRBV6-1 to TRBJ1-6; TRBD1 could be the D gene, as 6 bases match. The receptor's source is a woman between 45 and 65 years old with multiple sclerosis. Source material: PBMCs. CDR3 protein: CASSAGAAYSPLNF. The DNA is TGTGCCAGCAGTGCGGGGGCAGCTTATTCACCCCTCAACTTT.